The 8 T cell receptor beta chains reported below all come from one sample, sequenced in a study of cytomegalovirus exposure and HLA in healthy donors. The protocol was immunoSEQ multiplex PCR, while the TCRdb copy is restricted to in-frame clones and leaves out a portion. Of approximately 220,000 clones in the sample, around 80% were seen once. Sample: PBMCs. Receptors originate from a woman aged 25 to 39 in good health and CMV-seropositive.

A few counts support this clone. J is TRBJ2-7 and V is TRBV10-1, with TRBD2 as a possible D gene (6 bases). CDR1 and CDR2 from the germline V gene are WNHNN and SYGVQD (reference sequence). V lost 7 bases and J lost 3, with 22 bases in between. CDR3 length: 16 amino acids. CDR3: CASKALRRTDYYEQYF. For the CDR3, the DNA is TGCGCCAGCAAGGCCCTTAGAAGGACGGACTACTACGAGCAGTACTTC.

J is TRBJ2-7 and V is TRBV30; D may match TRBD1 or TRBD2 (5 bases each). The germline V gene has CDR1 GTSNPN and CDR2 SVGIG (reference sequence). The CDR3 is made up of 15 amino acids. Trimming removed 2 bases from V and 1 base from J, with 15 bases in between. CDR3 nucleotide sequence: TGTGCCTGGAGTCTCGGGGCAGGGAAATCCTACGAGCAGTACTTC. It is translated as CAWSLGAGKSYEQYF. Complete variable domain (other parts from reference TRBV30 and TRBJ2-7): SQTIHQWPATLVQPVGSPLSLECTVEGTSNPNLYWYRQAAGRGLQLLFYSVGIGQISSEVPQNLSASRPQDRQFILSSKKLLLSDSGFYLCAWSLGAGKSYEQYFGPGTRLTVT.

The rearrangement uses TRBV29-1 and TRBJ2-5, with D possibly TRBD1 on 6 matching bases. Germline CDR1 is SQVTM and CDR2 is ANQGSEA. Trimming stripped 3 bases from V and 4 bases from J, with 12 bases between. This CDR3 is 13 amino acids long. The CDR3 sequence is CSVEVRGGETQYF. Here the CDR3 DNA reads TGCAGCGTTGAGGTCAGGGGCGGAGAGACCCAGTACTTC.

This chain links TRBV5-6 with TRBJ1-3; 8 nucleotides line up with TRBD1. The CDR3 is 15 residues long. CDR1 SGHDT and CDR2 YYEEEE come from the germline V gene. J gave up 4 bases and V 6 bases, and 9 bases lay outside the gene matches. This chain's CDR3 is CASTSRTGWGNTIYF. The DNA for the CDR3 is TGTGCCAGCACCTCACGGACAGGGTGGGGAAACACCATATATTTT.

V gene TRBV11-2 combines with J gene TRBJ1-1, with 9 positions matching TRBD1. Germline assignment: CDR1 SGHAT and CDR2 FQNNGV. This CDR3 spans 14 amino acids. V lost 1 base and J lost 6; bases outside the gene matches: 3. CDR3 residues: CASSLGGDRAEAFF. The CDR3 DNA reads TGTGCCAGCAGCTTAGGGGGGGACAGGGCTGAAGCTTTCTTT. The full variable domain, rest sourced from reference TRBV11-2 and TRBJ1-1, is EAGVAQSPRYKIIEKRQSVAFWCNPISGHATLYWYQQILGQGPKLLIQFQNNGVVDDSQLPKDRFSAERLKGVDSTLKIQPAKLEDSAVYLCASSLGGDRAEAFFGQGTRLTVV.

The chain carries TRBV29-1 and TRBJ2-3, with 10 bases matching TRBD1. V lost 4 bases to trimming and J lost 5 bases; unmatched junction nucleotides: 3. This CDR3 spans 13 amino acids. Germline CDR1 is SQVTM and CDR2 is ANQGSEA. Written as DNA, the CDR3 is TGCAGCGTTGGTGGGACAGGGGTAGATACGCAGTATTTT. This encodes CSVGGTGVDTQYF.

This sequence joins TRBV10-3 and TRBJ1-1, with 8 bases fitting TRBD1. The ends lost 0 bases at V and 1 base at J; junction bases unmatched: 1. This CDR3 has 15 residues. CDR1 is ENHRY and CDR2 is SYGVKD in the germline V gene. CDR3 region: CAISESDRENTEAFF. The DNA of the CDR3 is TGTGCCATCAGTGAGTCGGACAGGGAGAACACTGAAGCTTTCTTT.

This chain links TRBV27 with TRBJ2-7, with D perhaps matching TRBD1 (5 bases). Germline assignment: CDR1 MNHEY and CDR2 SMNVEV (reference sequence). Trimming shortened V by 2 bases and J by 1 base, and 6 bases separated the two germline ends. CDR3 length equals 13 residues. The CDR3 is CASSLRQSYEQYF. The CDR3 DNA follows: TGTGCCAGCAGTTTAAGACAGTCCTACGAGCAGTACTTC.